The 21 T cell receptor beta chains in this list originate from one sample, sequenced in a study of spatial heterogeneity in lung cancer. MiXCR, applied by TCRdb to the 5' RACE reads, yields one record per CDR3 protein. The sample has roughly 54,000 distinct CDR3 sequences, 7.6% seen once. Time point: sample taken at primary tumor resection. The authors sequenced whole RNA from tumor, nontumor lung or frozen PBMC without sorting. The source was PBMCs, collected at surgery. The receptors come from a female donor with early-stage non-small cell lung cancer.

This chain links TRBV12-3 or TRBV12-4 with TRBJ2-7; the match to TRBD1 covers 9 bases. The V segment lost 5 bases and the J segment 6 bases; nucleotides outside the gene matches: 8. The CDR3 has 14 amino acids. The CDR3 DNA reads as TGTGCCAGCAGTCGGGACAGGGTGAAACCCGAGCAGTACTTC. Protein sequence: CASSRDRVKPEQYF.

The chain combines TRBV5-1 with TRBJ2-7; D remains unclear. This CDR3 is built from 13 residues. V was clipped by 0 bases and J by 7 bases, with 11 bases between them. Germline V gives CDR1 SGHRS, CDR2 YFSETQ. The CDR3 nucleotides are TGCGCCAGCAGCTTGGCCCCCCGTGGTGAGCAGTACTTC. Translated: CASSLAPRGEQYF.

This clonotype has ten or more counts. This rearrangement joins TRBV5-4 to TRBJ2-2; TRBD2 might be the D (5 bases). This CDR3 is built from 15 residues. Germline V gene sequence: CDR1 SGHNT, CDR2 YYREEE (reference sequence). The V end lost 4 bases, the J end lost 4 bases, and 14 bases lay between the germline ends. The CDR3 nucleotides are TGTGCCAGCAGCCGGGGATCCTGGGGCACCGGGGAGCTGTTTTTT. As protein: CASSRGSWGTGELFF.

This clonotype is medium-sized (0.01 to 0.1%). This chain connects TRBV4-3 to TRBJ2-3, with 10 bases matching TRBD2. This CDR3 has 15 amino acids. The V gene end was trimmed by 2 bases and the J gene end by 2 bases; junction bases not matched to a gene: 1. CDR1 LGHNA and CDR2 YSLEER come from the germline V gene. For the CDR3, the DNA is TGCGCCAGCAGCCAAACTAGCGGGGACACAGATACGCAGTATTTT. Translation: CASSQTSGDTDTQYF.

This clonotype was seen only a few times. V is TRBV28 and J is TRBJ2-7; tentatively, D is TRBD1 or TRBD2 (6 bases each). The germline gives CDR1 MDHEN, CDR2 SYDVKM. This CDR3 region has 13 residues. Trimming removed 9 bases from V and 3 bases from J, with 15 bases in between. This CDR3 is CASMDGGLYEQYF. DNA for the CDR3: TGTGCCAGTATGGATGGGGGGCTCTACGAGCAGTACTTC.

This clonotype was recorded at least ten times. The chain uses TRBV27 and TRBJ1-2; D perhaps matches TRBD1 (6 bases). This CDR3 contains 13 residues. Trimming took off 6 bases at V and 6 bases at J, with 14 bases between the two ends. Germline V gives CDR1 MNHEY, CDR2 SMNVEV (reference sequence). DNA of the CDR3: TGTGCCAGCAGGTACAGGGCGGCGGATGGCTACACCTTC. This sequence encodes CASRYRAADGYTF.

This clonotype was observed once. This sequence joins TRBV20-1 and TRBJ2-5; D is possibly TRBD1 (7 bases). From germline, CDR1 is DFQATT and CDR2 SNEGSKA (reference sequence). This CDR3 contains 14 residues. Trimming removed 7 bases at V and 4 bases at J, with 19 bases between. Here the CDR3 DNA reads TGCAGTGATAGTCCCGGGCAGGGGGGAGAGACCCAGTACTTC. This sequence encodes CSDSPGQGGETQYF.

This clonotype turned up a few times. The chain joins TRBV5-1 to TRBJ2-2; D is perhaps TRBD1 (5 bases). This CDR3 has 14 residues. Germline V gene sequence: CDR1 SGHRS, CDR2 YFSETQ. With 0 bases removed from V and 7 bases from J, the gap between germline ends came to 10 bases. CDR3 sequence: CASSLVRTHGELFF. The CDR3 bases are TGCGCCAGCAGCTTGGTGAGGACACACGGGGAGCTGTTTTTT.

In its sample, this clonotype was seen a few times. This CDR3 is CASSQGPGGTYEQYF. CDR3 bases: TGTGCCAGCAGCCAAGGGCCAGGGGGCACTTACGAGCAGTACTTC. The chain has TRBV4-2 and TRBJ2-7, with 8 bases matching TRBD1. With 1 base clipped from V and 4 bases from J, the junction kept 6 bases outside the gene matches. The CDR3 covers 15 residues. Germline V lookup: CDR1 LGHNA, CDR2 YNFKEQ.

This clonotype was picked up many times. The chain uses TRBV24-1 and TRBJ1-1; D may be TRBD1 (5 bases). CDR1 and CDR2 (germline): KGHDR, SFDVKD. The CDR3 length is 13 residues. V was trimmed by 5 bases and J by 0 bases, leaving 6 bases between them. The DNA for the CDR3 is TGTGCCACCAGTGCGGGGGTGAACACTGAAGCTTTCTTT. Protein: CATSAGVNTEAFF.

In regard to this clonotype: A much larger clonotype is one base distant, so this may be a read error. Because the CDR3 is missing its conserved closing phenylalanine or tryptophan, this is likely a read error. The rearrangement links TRBV3-1 to TRBJ2-3; a possible D gene is TRBD2 (5 bases). This CDR3 is built from 15 residues. V lost 4 bases, J lost 2 bases, and 13 bases lay in between. In germline, CDR1 is LGHDT, CDR2 YNNKEL (reference sequence). The CDR3 sequence is CASSPTPGDTDTQYI. The CDR3 DNA follows: TGTGCCAGCAGCCCAACCCCCGGGGACACAGATACGCAGTATATT.

This clonotype was observed at least ten times. The gene calls are TRBV29-1 and TRBJ2-5, with D unclear. CDR1 and CDR2 from the germline V gene are SQVTM and ANQGSEA. CDR3 length equals 13 residues. V was pared by 4 bases and J by 2 bases, with 11 bases between. CDR3 DNA: TGCAGCGTTGGAACCGGCGGACAAGAGACCCAGTACTTC. Translation gives CSVGTGGQETQYF.

This clonotype was detected many times. The chain uses TRBV7-2 and TRBJ2-2, with a tentative D call TRBD2 (6 bases). This CDR3 contains 16 residues. The V gene lost 4 bases and the J gene lost 6 bases, with 18 bases spanning the gap. CDR1 and CDR2 (germline): SGHTA, FQGNSA. For the CDR3, the DNA is TGTGCCAGCAGCTATAGACTAGTGGTCTCCTCCGGGGAGCTGTTTTTT. It specifies CASSYRLVVSSGELFF. The full variable domain, its missing parts supplied by reference TRBV7-2 and TRBJ2-2, is GAGVSQSPSNKVTEKGKDVELRCDPISGHTALYWYRQSLGQGLEFLIYFQGNSAPDKSGLPSDRFSAERTGGSVSTLTIQRTQQEDSAVYLCASSYRLVVSSGELFFGEGSRLTVL.

The chain recombines TRBV10-3 with TRBJ2-5; 8 nucleotides align to TRBD2. CDR3 length equals 14 residues. Germline V gene sequence: CDR1 ENHRY, CDR2 SYGVKD. The ends lost 4 bases at V and 2 bases at J; junction bases unmatched: 3. CDR3 loop: CAISAAGVQETQYF. The CDR3 DNA follows: TGTGCCATCAGTGCAGCGGGGGTGCAAGAGACCCAGTACTTC.

In its sample, this clonotype was seen a few times. V is TRBV5-6 and J is TRBJ2-5; D might be TRBD1 (6 bases). Germline V gives CDR1 SGHDT, CDR2 YYEEEE. The CDR3 runs 14 residues. V lost 4 bases to trimming and J lost 4 bases, with 14 bases between them. The CDR3 sequence is CASSGGGPGETQYF. Written as DNA, the CDR3 is TGTGCCAGCAGCGGGGGCGGACCCGGAGAGACCCAGTACTTC.

The chain is built from TRBV12-3 or TRBV12-4 and TRBJ1-5, with no clear D. The CDR3 length is 13 residues. The V gene lost 2 bases and the J gene lost 4 bases, with 6 bases spanning the gap. The CDR3 sequence is CASSLNENQPQHF. CDR3 coding DNA: TGTGCCAGCAGTTTAAACGAGAATCAGCCCCAGCATTTT.

This clonotype was counted between two and nine times. The V call is TRBV5-1, the J call TRBJ2-3; the match to TRBD2 covers 8 bases. Trimming took 3 bases from V and 2 from J; bases not matched to a gene: 5. CDR3 length equals 15 residues. Germline V gives CDR1 SGHRS, CDR2 YFSETQ. DNA for the CDR3: TGCGCCAGCAGCTCCAGCGGGGGAGTCACAGATACGCAGTATTTT. Translation: CASSSSGGVTDTQYF.

This clonotype was counted at least ten times. V is TRBV29-1 and J is TRBJ2-5, with TRBD2 identical over 7 bases. The germline V gene has CDR1 SQVTM and CDR2 ANQGSEA. This CDR3 contains 15 residues. V trimming: 6 bases; J trimming: 1 base; junction bases outside the gene matches: 11. CDR3 protein: CSVHLRGRVQETQYF. The CDR3 DNA is TGCAGCGTCCATCTGCGGGGGAGGGTCCAAGAGACCCAGTACTTC.

The CDR3 region has the DNA TGTGCCAGCAGTCGAGCCTCAGGGTTGGGCACTGAAGCTTTCTTT. Its protein product is CASSRASGLGTEAFF. This sequence joins TRBV12-3 or TRBV12-4 and TRBJ1-1, with D possibly matching TRBD1 (5 bases). This CDR3 has 15 residues. Deletions cut 5 bases from V and 4 bases from J, with 17 bases between.

V and J are TRBV5-1 and TRBJ2-5; D remains unclear. The CDR3 covers 13 residues. V gave up 6 bases and J gave up 5 bases, with 14 bases separating them. Germline V CDR1 and CDR2: SGHRS, YFSETQ. This CDR3 reads CASTAMPRETQYF. CDR3 in DNA: TGCGCCAGCACGGCGATGCCCCGGGAGACCCAGTACTTC.

CDR3 amino acids: CASSFGGGTDTQYF. The CDR3, as DNA: TGTGCCAGCAGTTTTGGCGGGGGGACAGATACGCAGTATTTT. The gene calls are TRBV28 and TRBJ2-3; 8 positions agree with TRBD2. Germline assignment: CDR1 MDHEN and CDR2 SYDVKM. The CDR3 is 14 residues long. The J segment lost 3 bases and the V segment lost 3 bases, leaving 2 bases of the junction unmatched.